This T cell receptor beta chain was recovered during a study of patients and donors after allogeneic stem cell transplantation (dated by TCRdb to 2018 to 2020). This clonotype appeared a few times. Its recognized antigen is unknown. No much larger clone is present one base from it, and per-base qualities are unavailable. Via the germline V gene (reference sequence), CDR1 is LNHNV and CDR2 YYDKDF. Relative to germline, V is missing 0 bases and J is missing 14 bases, with 7 bases of the junction outside any gene match. Spanning cysteine to phenylalanine, the CDR3 consists of 13 amino acids. Only the CDR3 DNA stays, 39 bases, in frame from base 1. Library preparation was by RT-PCR. The run used a NextSeq 550. TCRdb reprocessed the public reads (quality trimming at Q25 with fastp, clone calling with MiXCR) and kept in-frame beta chains. Under each unique CDR3 protein, matching rows form one entry showing the most common genes and DNA. The table for this sample lists about 110,000 distinct CDR3 sequences; about a third of them were counted only once. The biggest ten clones account for around 26% of the sample.

The sequencing sample was made of blood, either unsorted or a sorted T cell fraction (not recorded which). The sequence joins TRBV15 to TRBJ2-3; TRBD2 fits 8 bases in the junction. The clonotype comes from a human donor who was either an allogeneic HSCT recipient or a stem cell or donor lymphocyte infusion donor (not recorded which). It is not recorded whose cells these are; they may come from a transplant donor. The sequenced DNA: TGTGCCACCAGCAGAGATCATAGCGGGGTGAGGTATTTT. The resulting protein is CATSRDHSGVRYF.